Below are 7 T cell receptor beta chains sequenced from a single sample in a study of blood T cell repertoires in COVID-19. This table comes from immunoSEQ multiplex PCR, and its TCRdb copy is limited to in-frame clones, with some not included. The top ten clones hold about 8.9% of a sample with about 320,000 clones, about nine tenths of them seen once. Sequenced input: PBMCs or T cells enriched from blood (not recorded which). The receptor source for this set is a woman younger than 35 who had recovered from COVID-19.

J is TRBJ2-2 and V is TRBV27; 7 positions match TRBD1. In germline, CDR1 is MNHEY, CDR2 SMNVEV (reference sequence). V trimming: 8 bases; J trimming: 0 bases; junction bases outside the gene matches: 3. There are 14 residues in the CDR3. The DNA for the CDR3 is TGTGCCAGCTGGCAGGGGGCGAACACCGGGGAGCTGTTTTTT. Protein product: CASWQGANTGELFF.

This clone was detected many times. The V and J genes are TRBV27 and TRBJ2-2, with D tentatively TRBD1 (5 bases). CDR3 size: 14 residues. Trimming took 6 bases from V and 1 from J, leaving 9 bases between them. Germline V lookup: CDR1 MNHEY, CDR2 SMNVEV (reference sequence). CDR3 nucleotide sequence: TGTGCCAGCAGACTGGGGCGGAACACCGGGGAGCTGTTTTTT. Translated: CASRLGRNTGELFF.

The chain links TRBV5-8 to TRBJ1-1; no clear D gene. The V gene lost 4 bases and the J gene lost 7 bases, with 14 bases spanning the gap. CDR1 and CDR2 from the germline V gene are SGHTS and YDEGEE. This CDR3 is 13 amino acids long. CDR3 nucleotide sequence: TGTGCCAGCAGCACCCCCGGGGAATATGAAGCTTTCTTT. The encoded protein is CASSTPGEYEAFF.

The rearrangement uses TRBV28 and TRBJ2-1, with 12 bases matching TRBD2. Germline CDR1 reads MDHEN; CDR2 reads SYDVKM. Trimming cost V 5 bases and J 6 bases; bases outside gene matches: 8. The CDR3 is 16 amino acids. The CDR3 is CASSPRLAGDANEQFF. DNA of the CDR3: TGTGCCAGCAGTCCCCGACTAGCGGGAGACGCCAATGAGCAGTTCTTC.

This chain joins TRBV24-1 and TRBJ2-2, with a tentative D call TRBD1 (5 bases). The CDR3 sequence is 14 residues long. Germline-derived CDR1 and CDR2 are KGHDR and SFDVKD. Trimming took off 5 bases at V and 4 bases at J, with 10 bases between the two ends. The CDR3 region is CATSGQGITGELFF. The CDR3 region has the DNA TGTGCCACCAGTGGTCAGGGAATCACCGGGGAGCTGTTTTTT.

The chain couples TRBV3-1 (or the pseudogene TRBV3-2) to TRBJ2-7; 13 bases match TRBD2. This CDR3 is built from 16 residues. The ends lost 5 bases at V and 5 bases at J; junction bases unmatched: 9. CDR1 and CDR2 (germline): LGHDT, YNNKEL (reference sequence). The CDR3 loop is CASSVLLAGGHNEQYF. For the CDR3, the DNA is TGTGCCAGCAGCGTCCTACTAGCGGGGGGGCATAACGAGCAGTACTTC.

The V gene is TRBV28, the J gene TRBJ1-4; TRBD1 matches at 7 bases. J gave up 5 bases and V 3 bases, and 6 bases lay outside the gene matches. CDR1 is MDHEN, CDR2 SYDVKM, per germline. This CDR3 spans 15 amino acids. CDR3: CASSFSGRGNEKLFF. The CDR3 DNA reads TGTGCCAGCAGTTTCTCGGGCAGGGGGAATGAAAAACTGTTTTTT.